The 31 T cell receptor beta chains below were found in one sample sequenced in a study of naive and memory T cell subsets (dated by TCRdb to 2015 to 2018). Study-wide conclusions, independent of this receptor: Naive repertoires, especially CD8, contained a few larger clonotypes, possibly memory cells re-expressing CD45RA.

No antigen has been assigned to these receptors. Libraries were made using UMI-ligation and nested PCR. Sequencing was performed on an Illumina MiSeq. An equimolar mix of two oligonucleotides covering both TRBC1 and TRBC2 was used as the beta constant-region primer. The ligated cDNA went through four rounds of PCR with nested alpha and beta constant-region primers together with the SP2 primer. Clones were called with MiXCR by TCRdb after fastp trimmed the public reads at Q25, and only in-frame beta chains were retained. Records with the same CDR3 protein are collapsed into one entry carrying the most frequent genes and DNA. For this sample there are 130,000 to 150,000 distinct CDR3 sequences; roughly 23% appear just once. The ten most abundant clones make up 0.09% to 0.13% of the sample. Input material: naive CD4+ T cells from blood. The cell subset or site label, as the study defines it: naive T cells, CD45RA high CD27+. The receptor source for this set is a human donor in good health.

This clonotype was observed a few times. This chain joins TRBV6-5 and TRBJ1-1; 9 bases are shared with TRBD1. With 5 bases clipped from V and 6 bases from J, the junction kept 7 bases outside the gene matches. This CDR3 region has 14 residues. CDR1 MNHEY and CDR2 SVGAGI come from the germline V gene. CDR3 nucleotides: TGTGCCAGCAGTCCCCCCCGACAGGGGGCTGAAGCTTTCTTT. It yields the protein CASSPPRQGAEAFF.

The chain recombines TRBV7-2 with TRBJ1-2, with D tentatively TRBD1 (6 bases). CDR3 length equals 14 residues. The germline V gene encodes CDR1 SGHTA and CDR2 FQGNSA. V gave up 6 bases and J gave up 4 bases, with 15 bases separating them. Here the CDR3 reads CASRLDRTSYGYTF. Written as DNA, the CDR3 is TGTGCCAGCAGACTAGACAGGACGTCCTATGGCTACACCTTC.

CDR3 nucleotide sequence: TGTGCCAGCAGCCCATCCGGCTACGAGCAGTACTTC. Its protein product is CASSPSGYEQYF. The V and J genes are TRBV13 and TRBJ2-7; no clear D. Germline CDR1 reads PRHDT; CDR2 reads FYEKMQ (reference sequence). The V end was cut by 5 bases, the J end by 3 bases, with 8 bases between. The CDR3 extends over 12 amino acids.

This clonotype was counted only a few times. CDR3 loop: CASSLGGTGNTEAFF. As DNA, the CDR3 is TGTGCCAGCAGTTTAGGGGGTACAGGAAACACTGAAGCTTTCTTT. The chain is built from TRBV27 and TRBJ1-1, with D possibly matching TRBD1 (5 bases). The CDR3 runs to 15 residues. Germline loops: CDR1 MNHEY, CDR2 SMNVEV (reference sequence). The V end was cut by 2 bases, the J end by 2 bases, with 12 bases between.

CDR3 coding DNA: TGTGCCAGCAGCCCCGTGGAGGGCGGGGAGCTGTTTTTT. Protein: CASSPVEGGELFF. The V and J genes are TRBV11-3 and TRBJ2-2, with D tentatively TRBD2 (6 bases). Germline assignment: CDR1 SGHNT and CDR2 YENEEA. V dropped 5 bases and J dropped 7 bases, with 11 bases sitting between them. The CDR3 spans 13 residues.

This clonotype appeared many times. An end of the junction does not agree with germline; a read error may underlie this. The rearrangement uses TRBV10-3 and TRBJ2-7; unclear D gene. CDR3 length equals 12 residues. CDR1 and CDR2 (germline): ENHRY, SYGVKD. CDR3 protein: CAISEASFEQYF. CDR3 sequence (DNA): TGTGCCATCAGTGAGGCCTCCTTCGAGCAGTACTTC.

This chain connects TRBV5-1 to TRBJ2-2; 10 nucleotides match TRBD2. This CDR3 is built from 15 residues. The germline V gene has CDR1 SGHRS and CDR2 YFSETQ. V trimming: 1 base; J trimming: 5 bases; junction bases outside the gene matches: 2. The chain's CDR3 is CASSLLAGATGELFF. CDR3 in DNA: TGCGCCAGCAGCTTGCTAGCGGGGGCGACCGGGGAGCTGTTTTTT.

This clonotype has at least ten counts. This chain uses TRBV18 with TRBJ2-1; D is uncertain. The CDR3 totals 14 residues. Germline CDR1 and CDR2: KGHSH and LQKENI. With 2 bases removed from V and 2 bases from J, the gap between germline ends came to 7 bases. The CDR3 DNA follows: TGTGCCAGCTCACCAGGTCAGGCCTACAATGAGCAGTTCTTC. The encoded protein is CASSPGQAYNEQFF.

This chain uses TRBV12-3 or TRBV12-4 with TRBJ2-1, with TRBD2 matching over 8 bases. This CDR3 is built from 14 residues. J lost 7 bases, V lost 5 bases, and 7 bases had no gene match. The CDR3 nucleotides are TGTGCCAGCAGTGCCGGGACTAGGATGAATGAGCAGTTCTTC. It is translated as CASSAGTRMNEQFF.

This clonotype was counted between two and nine times. V is TRBV28 and J is TRBJ2-7; the match to TRBD2 covers 9 bases. V lost 5 bases, J lost 1 base, and 6 bases stayed unmatched. Per the germline V gene, CDR1 is MDHEN and CDR2 is SYDVKM. The CDR3 has 15 residues. CDR3 nucleotides: TGTGCCAGCAGTCCCGCTAGCGGGAAATCCTACGAGCAGTACTTC. Translated, it gives CASSPASGKSYEQYF.

In this sample, this clonotype turned up a few times. This CDR3 is CASSHTKQGNYGYTF. The CDR3 DNA follows: TGTGCCAGCAGCCACACGAAACAGGGGAACTATGGCTACACCTTC. The V gene is TRBV12-3 or TRBV12-4, the J gene TRBJ1-2; 7 bases fit TRBD1. The CDR3 covers 15 residues. V lost 6 bases and J lost 2; bases outside the gene matches: 9.

This clonotype was counted a few times. The CDR3 DNA sequence: TGTGCCAGCAGCATAGAGTGGAGTCAGCCCCAGCATTTT. Amino acid sequence: CASSIEWSQPQHF. The genes are TRBV7-2 and TRBJ1-5, with D uncertain. Germline CDR1 is SGHTA and CDR2 is FQGNSA. The V and J ends lost 5 bases and 6 bases respectively, with 11 bases between them. CDR3 length equals 13 residues.

DNA of the CDR3: TGTGCCAGCAGTATGGTCGCGGGCAATCAGCCCCAGCATTTT. It specifies CASSMVAGNQPQHF. This chain links TRBV12-3 or TRBV12-4 with TRBJ1-5; D not resolved. The CDR3 totals 14 residues. V was cut by 5 bases and J by 2 bases, with 10 bases left in between.

Points on this clonotype: A much more abundant neighbour one base away suggests this may be a read error. This chain links TRBV5-4 with TRBJ1-2; D remains ambiguous. This CDR3 is 15 amino acids long. CDR1 is SGHNT, CDR2 YYREEE, per germline (reference sequence). The V end lost 4 bases, the J end lost 1 base, and 14 bases lay between the germline ends. The CDR3 spells CASSTPERLNYGYTF. CDR3 nucleotides: TGTGCCAGCAGCACTCCGGAACGGCTTAACTATGGCTACACCTTC.

This clonotype showed up just a few times. The J gene is TRBJ2-7, the V gene TRBV6-6; weak D call: TRBD1 (5 bases). V shed 2 bases and J shed 10 bases, with 9 bases lying between them. Germline V gene lookup returns CDR1 MNHNY and CDR2 SVGAGI (reference sequence). The CDR3 loop spans 11 amino acids. The CDR3 nucleotides are TGTGCCAGCAGTTACCCAGGGTCCCAGTACTTC. As protein: CASSYPGSQYF.

The V call is TRBV28, the J call TRBJ2-5, with 8 nucleotides matching TRBD1. The CDR3 loop spans 14 amino acids. Trimming at V came to 7 bases and at J to 5 bases, leaving 9 bases not matched to a gene. Germline CDR1 is MDHEN and CDR2 is SYDVKM. CDR3 loop: CASTANRGLETQYF. In nucleotides, the CDR3 is TGTGCCAGCACCGCAAACAGGGGGTTGGAGACCCAGTACTTC.

The genes are TRBV18 and TRBJ2-3, with D perhaps matching TRBD1 (6 bases). The germline V gene encodes CDR1 KGHSH and CDR2 LQKENI. CDR3 length equals 16 residues. V dropped 5 bases and J dropped 0 bases, with 15 bases sitting between them. The CDR3 coding sequence is TGTGCCAGCTCATCCGGGACAACCTCGAGCACAGATACGCAGTATTTT. It encodes CASSSGTTSSTDTQYF.

This clonotype has only one observation. This sequence joins TRBV28 and TRBJ1-3, with 10 bases matching TRBD1. The CDR3 totals 14 residues. Germline CDR1 is MDHEN and CDR2 is SYDVKM. Trimming took 9 bases from V and 4 from J; bases not matched to a gene: 6. The CDR3 DNA reads TGTGCCAGTACGGACAGGGGGAGAGGAAACACCATATATTTT. This codes for CASTDRGRGNTIYF.

This clonotype has just a few counts. The chain uses TRBV30 and TRBJ2-7; 7 bases are shared with TRBD1. The CDR3 is made up of 16 amino acids. Germline CDR1 is GTSNPN and CDR2 is SVGIG (reference sequence). Unmatched junction bases numbered 12, after V lost 0 bases and J lost 4 bases. The CDR3 loop reads CAWSVHRGQTIYEQYF. DNA for the CDR3: TGTGCCTGGAGTGTACATCGGGGACAGACTATTTACGAGCAGTACTTC.

The J gene is TRBJ2-7, the V gene TRBV25-1, with 9 bases lining up with TRBD1. Germline V gives CDR1 MGHDK, CDR2 SYGVNS. Trimming removed 6 bases from V and 2 bases from J; junction bases left unmatched: 5. The CDR3 has 14 amino acids. Here the CDR3 reads CASRWTGAPYEQYF. In nucleotides, the CDR3 is TGTGCCAGCAGGTGGACAGGGGCCCCCTACGAGCAGTACTTC.

The sample holds many counts of this clonotype. The rearrangement uses TRBV20-1 and TRBJ2-2; a weak D match, TRBD2 (5 bases). Per germline, CDR1 DFQATT and CDR2 SNEGSKA (reference sequence). V was clipped by 1 base and J by 5 bases, with 11 bases between them. This CDR3 has 14 amino acids. The CDR3 sequence is CSARGVATTGELFF. The CDR3 DNA sequence: TGCAGTGCTAGAGGGGTAGCGACTACCGGGGAGCTGTTTTTT.

The chain carries TRBV18 and TRBJ2-7; D gene ambiguous. Trimming cost V 3 bases and J 3 bases, with 15 bases left between them. Germline CDR1 and CDR2: KGHSH and LQKENI. CDR3 length equals 15 residues. CDR3 sequence reads: CASSPGTGRVYEQYF. The DNA of the CDR3 is TGTGCCAGCTCACCCGGAACTGGTAGGGTCTACGAGCAGTACTTC.

This clonotype was seen a few times. The CDR3 region has the DNA TGTGCCAGCAGTTCTCCCGGGACAGGGAACACTGAAGCTTTCTTT. It translates to CASSSPGTGNTEAFF. This chain joins TRBV6-2 or TRBV6-3 and TRBJ1-1, with TRBD1 matching 8 bases. Germline trimming cut 4 bases from V and 1 base from J; bases unmatched to any gene: 5. The CDR3 extends over 15 amino acids. The germline V gene has CDR1 MNHEY and CDR2 SVGEGT.

J is TRBJ1-1 and V is TRBV28; no clear D gene. CDR1 and CDR2 from the germline V gene are MDHEN and SYDVKM. This CDR3 comprises 12 residues. Deletions cut 2 bases from V and 6 bases from J, with 7 bases between. This CDR3 reads CASSLVWAEAFF. DNA for the CDR3: TGTGCCAGCAGTTTAGTATGGGCTGAAGCTTTCTTT.

The CDR3 DNA reads as TGTGCCAGCAGTCCCTACCCTAGCGGAAGATTCCCCCATGAGCAGTTCTTC. It translates to CASSPYPSGRFPHEQFF. This chain links TRBV27 with TRBJ2-1; 7 bases fit TRBD2. This CDR3 has 17 amino acids. Germline CDR1 reads MNHEY; CDR2 reads SMNVEV (reference sequence). The trim removed 5 bases at V and 8 bases at J, leaving 18 bases unmatched.

This sequence joins TRBV28 and TRBJ1-5, with 7 positions matching TRBD1. This CDR3 is built from 13 residues. The J segment lost 7 bases and the V segment lost 7 bases, leaving 7 bases of the junction unmatched. CDR1 and CDR2 from the germline V gene are MDHEN and SYDVKM. DNA for the CDR3: TGTGCCAGCACATGGAAGGGGGCCCAGCCCCAGCATTTT. Amino acid sequence: CASTWKGAQPQHF. The variable domain in full, with the rest retrieved from reference TRBV28 and TRBJ1-5, is DVKVTQSSRYLVKRTGEKVFLECVQDMDHENMFWYRQDPGLGLRLIYFSYDVKMKEKGDIPEGYSVSREKKERFSLILESASTNQTSMYLCASTWKGAQPQHFGDGTRLSIL.

This chain connects TRBV28 to TRBJ2-7; perhaps D is TRBD1 or TRBD2 (5 bases each). The germline CDR1 and CDR2 sequences are MDHEN and SYDVKM. V was trimmed by 4 bases and J by 7 bases, leaving 11 bases between them. CDR3 length equals 12 residues. The CDR3 nucleotides are TGTGCCAGCAGTTCGGGGCCATTGGAGCAGTACTTC. Translating gives CASSSGPLEQYF. Based on the CDR3 plus reference TRBV28 and TRBJ2-7, the full variable domain is DVKVTQSSRYLVKRTGEKVFLECVQDMDHENMFWYRQDPGLGLRLIYFSYDVKMKEKGDIPEGYSVSREKKERFSLILESASTNQTSMYLCASSSGPLEQYFGPGTRLTVT.

This sequence joins TRBV11-2 and TRBJ2-1; 15 bases agree with TRBD2. This CDR3 region has 19 residues. The V segment lost 3 bases and the J segment 0 bases; nucleotides outside the gene matches: 6. Germline V lookup: CDR1 SGHAT, CDR2 FQNNGV. This CDR3 is CASSFPGLAGGSSYNEQFF. In DNA, the CDR3 is TGTGCCAGCAGCTTTCCGGGACTAGCGGGGGGAAGCTCCTACAATGAGCAGTTCTTC.

This clonotype was seen ten or more times. The chain uses TRBV12-3 or TRBV12-4 and TRBJ2-3, with 15 bases that match TRBD2. The CDR3 has 14 residues. V gave up 8 bases and J gave up 6 bases; unmatched junction bases: 3. The DNA of the CDR3 is TGTGCCAGCGCAGGACTAGCGGGAGGGGATACGCAGTATTTT. It codes for CASAGLAGGDTQYF.

The DNA of the CDR3 is TGTGCCACCAGTGATTTAGGCGGGACTAGCACAGATACGCAGTATTTT. Amino acids: CATSDLGGTSTDTQYF. The V call is TRBV24-1, the J call TRBJ2-3; tentatively, D is TRBD2 (6 bases). Germline CDR1 KGHDR, CDR2 SFDVKD. V lost 1 base to trimming and J lost 0 bases, with 10 bases between them. This CDR3 comprises 16 residues.

This rearrangement joins TRBV19 to TRBJ1-1; D is uncertain. Trimming removed 2 bases at V and 3 bases at J, with 13 bases between. The CDR3 sequence is 15 residues long. Germline loops: CDR1 LNHDA, CDR2 SQIVND (reference sequence). The CDR3 here is CASSISAGRDTEAFF. The CDR3 nucleotides read TGTGCCAGTAGTATATCGGCGGGCCGGGACACTGAAGCTTTCTTT.